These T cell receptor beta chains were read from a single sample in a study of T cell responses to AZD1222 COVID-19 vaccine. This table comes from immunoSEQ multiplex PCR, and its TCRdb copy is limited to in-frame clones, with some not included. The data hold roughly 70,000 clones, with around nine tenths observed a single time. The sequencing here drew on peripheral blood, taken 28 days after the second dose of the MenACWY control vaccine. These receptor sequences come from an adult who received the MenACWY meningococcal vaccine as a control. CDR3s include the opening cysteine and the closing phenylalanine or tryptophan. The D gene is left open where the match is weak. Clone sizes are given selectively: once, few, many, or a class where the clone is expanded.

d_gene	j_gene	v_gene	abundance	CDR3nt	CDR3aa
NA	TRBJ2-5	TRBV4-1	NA	TGCGCCAGCAGCCAAGATCGGCTAGCGCCAGAGACCCAGTACTTC	CASSQDRLAPETQYF
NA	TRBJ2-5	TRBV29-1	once	TGCAGCGTGACGGGACCGGGAGCGGAGACCCAGTACTTC	CSVTGPGAETQYF
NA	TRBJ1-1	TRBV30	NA	TGTGCCTGGAGTTGGAGCAGGGCCGCTGAAGCTTTCTTT	CAWSWSRAAEAFF
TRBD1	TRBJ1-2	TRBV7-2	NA	TGTGCCAGCAGCCTGGAGGCCGGGACAGGGTTCGTGGGCTACACCTTC	CASSLEAGTGFVGYTF
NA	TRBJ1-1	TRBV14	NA	TGTGCCAGCAGCCAAGATTTCGGGGGCGAGGTGATAAACACTGAAGCTTTCTTT	CASSQDFGGEVINTEAFF
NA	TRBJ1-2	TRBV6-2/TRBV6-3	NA	TGTGCCAGCAGTCGGACGGGGGCCGTATTCGGCTACACCTTC	CASSRTGAVFGYTF
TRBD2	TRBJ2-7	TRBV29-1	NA	TGCAGCGTTGAAACCGCGGCTAGCGGGGGGTACGAGCAGTACTTC	CSVETAASGGYEQYF
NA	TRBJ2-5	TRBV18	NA	TGTGCCAGCTCGCCCTTTGGGGAAGCCTTGGGAGAGACCCAGTACTTC	CASSPFGEALGETQYF
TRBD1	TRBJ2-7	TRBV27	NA	TGTGCCAGCAGGCCCCGGGACAGAGCCTCCTACGAGCAGTACTTC	CASRPRDRASYEQYF
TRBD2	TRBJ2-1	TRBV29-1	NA	TGCAGCGGGCTGGGGAGCGGGGGGGCCCATGAGCAGTTCTTC	CSGLGSGGAHEQFF
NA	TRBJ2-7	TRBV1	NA	TGCACCAGCAGCCAGAACAGGATTCCCCTAAGGTACGAGCAGTACTTC	CTSSQNRIPLRYEQYF
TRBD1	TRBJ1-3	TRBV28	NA	TGTGCCAGCAGTTCAGTACAGGGGACCTCCTCTGGAAACACCATATATTTT	CASSSVQGTSSGNTIYF
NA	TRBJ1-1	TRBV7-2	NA	TGTGCCAGCAGCTTAGAGGGGGGACGGCGAGCTTTCTTT	CASSLEGGRRAFF
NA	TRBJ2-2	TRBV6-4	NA	TGTGCCAGCAGTGACGGAATAAACACCGGGGAGCTGTTTTTT	CASSDGINTGELFF
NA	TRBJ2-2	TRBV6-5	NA	TGTGCCAGCAGGCGGGGTCGCACCGGGGAGCTGTTTTTT	CASRRGRTGELFF